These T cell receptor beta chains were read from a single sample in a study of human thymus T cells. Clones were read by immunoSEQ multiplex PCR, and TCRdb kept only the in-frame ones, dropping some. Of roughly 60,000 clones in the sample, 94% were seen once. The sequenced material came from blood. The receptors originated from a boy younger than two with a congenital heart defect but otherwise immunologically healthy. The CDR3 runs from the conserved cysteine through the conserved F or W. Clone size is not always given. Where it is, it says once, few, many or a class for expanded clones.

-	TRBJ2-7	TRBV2	CASSGQAGETYEQYF
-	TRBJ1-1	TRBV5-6	CASSHPPGGTEAFF
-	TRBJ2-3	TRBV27	CASSLYSAGGRDTQYF
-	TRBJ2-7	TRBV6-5	CASSLRGGSSYEQYF
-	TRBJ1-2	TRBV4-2	CASSQETGYYGYTF
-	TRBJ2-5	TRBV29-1	CSVETDYWETQYF
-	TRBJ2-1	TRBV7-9	CASSFVEGGPQNEQFF
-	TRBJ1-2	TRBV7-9	CASSLGYLPALGHYGYTF
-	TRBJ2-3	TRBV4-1	CASSTTSGGGPDTQYF
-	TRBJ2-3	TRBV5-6	CASSFRGAPADTQYF
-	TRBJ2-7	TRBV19	CASSIEGQGGVEQYF
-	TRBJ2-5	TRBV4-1	CASSQGDRVQETQYF
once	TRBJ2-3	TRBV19	CASSKLAGGTDTQYF
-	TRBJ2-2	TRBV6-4	CASSDWGNTGELFF
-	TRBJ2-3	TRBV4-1	CASSQRQWGTDTQYF
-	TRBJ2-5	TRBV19	CASRGTEETQYF
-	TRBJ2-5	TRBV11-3	CASSLLPLNPIQETQYF
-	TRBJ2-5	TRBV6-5	CASSSITPDQETQYF
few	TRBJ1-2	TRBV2	CASSERVYGYTF
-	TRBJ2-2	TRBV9	CASSVATGSGELFF
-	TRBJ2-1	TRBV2	CASSSGANNEQFF
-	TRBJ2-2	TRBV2	CASSGTSGGNTGELFF